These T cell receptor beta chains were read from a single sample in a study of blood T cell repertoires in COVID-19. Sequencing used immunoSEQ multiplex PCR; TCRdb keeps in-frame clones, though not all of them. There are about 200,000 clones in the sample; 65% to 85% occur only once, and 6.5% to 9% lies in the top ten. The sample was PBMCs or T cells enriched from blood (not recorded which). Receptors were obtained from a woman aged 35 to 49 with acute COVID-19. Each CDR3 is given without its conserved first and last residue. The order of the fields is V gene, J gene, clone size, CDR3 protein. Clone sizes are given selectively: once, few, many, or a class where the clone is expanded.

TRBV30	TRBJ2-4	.	AWRGAHFGIQY
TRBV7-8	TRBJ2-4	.	ASSVTGTSGKIQY
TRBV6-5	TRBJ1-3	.	ASSYNRGHGGNTIY
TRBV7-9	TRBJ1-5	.	ASSITGNDQPQH
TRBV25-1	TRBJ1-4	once	ASSDQKTGGGEKLF
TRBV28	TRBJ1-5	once	ASSFFRTGDFGIYSNQPQH
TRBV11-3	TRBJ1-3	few	ASSSDSDSGNTIY
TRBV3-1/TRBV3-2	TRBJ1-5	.	ASSQDSRQSNQPQH
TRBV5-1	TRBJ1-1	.	ASSLGAARGTEAF
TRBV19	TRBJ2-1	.	ASSSFYNEQF